This TCR beta chain was obtained from a study of human T cells and chemical hapten exposure. Study details: Minor volume differences among pooled libraries chiefly drove per-sample TCR yield variation. Findings and limits, study-wide: With DPC sensitization, TCRs exceeding 1 in 1000 frequency showed no change.

Noted time point: patch test 1, 2 weeks after DPC sensitization. Noted treatment: therapeutic diphenylcyclopropenone sensitization with weekly scalp DPC. CDR1 and CDR2 from the germline V gene are DFQATT and SNEGSKA (reference sequence). J lost 1 base, V lost 1 base, and 5 bases had no gene match. This CDR3 has 16 residues. In the authors' methods: A per-sample median of around 88,000 TCRs was observed, with counts ranging from about 20,000 to 690,600. One entry per CDR3 protein, called by TCRdb with MiXCR from the RACE reads. TCRdb, not the authors, supplied the V and J calls. Of roughly 160,000 distinct CDR3 sequences listed, 14% are singletons. This clonotype came up a few times. Its target is unknown.

Sequencing used whole blood, obtained in connection with sensitization to the hapten diphenylcyclopropenone (DPC). The TCR was taken from a woman aged 25 to 45 with alopecia areata. Some clones in this sample may be carry-over from other donors' samples. The chain joins TRBV20-1 to TRBJ2-1, with 9 bases lining up with TRBD1. This CDR3 reads CSARGSGQGSYNEQFF. Written as DNA, the CDR3 is TGCAGTGCTAGAGGATCGGGACAGGGTTCCTACAATGAGCAGTTCTTC.